This T cell receptor (beta chain) is drawn from a study of T cells in Graves' hyperthyroidism and ophthalmopathy. This clonotype was counted a few times. Its specificity is not known. TCR beta CDR3 region amplification was performed from RNA transcripts. HTBI primers drove first-round RT-PCR of the TCR CDR3. TCRdb called the multiplex PCR reads again in MiXCR, with one record for every CDR3 protein. Here the sample spans a few hundred thousand distinct CDR3 sequences, over 15% being singletons. Whole-study findings and limits: Most thyroid clonotypes with frequency above 0.001 were detected in blood. Ophthalmopathy was separated from stable hyperthyroidism by a 13 V-J model.

Germline lookup yields CDR1 SGHRS and CDR2 YFSETQ. The CDR3 totals 18 residues. The V end lost 6 bases, the J end lost 0 bases, and 19 bases lay between the germline ends. Sample: blood. J is TRBJ2-6 and V is TRBV5-1; D is tentatively TRBD1 or TRBD2 (5 bases each). This TCR derives from a woman aged 18-35 years with Graves' ophthalmopathy. This chain's CDR3 is CASNSGTDLLSGANVLTF. For the CDR3, the DNA is TGCGCCAGCAACTCCGGGACGGATTTGCTCTCTGGGGCCAACGTCCTGACTTTC.